The 32 T cell receptor beta chains given below trace back to one sample, sequenced in a study of blood T cell repertoires in COVID-19. The data were produced by immunoSEQ multiplex PCR, yet TCRdb's version contains in-frame clones alone and is incomplete. The profile shows some 530,000 clones, approximately 90% of them singletons. Source material: PBMCs or T cells enriched from blood (not recorded which). Every receptor here comes from a woman aged 55-70 years who had recovered from COVID-19.

The V gene is TRBV5-4, the J gene TRBJ2-7; perhaps TRBD2 as D (6 bases). Germline V gene data show CDR1 as SGHNT and CDR2 as YYREEE (reference sequence). CDR3 length: 15 residues. Trimming removed 4 bases at V and 4 bases at J, with 18 bases between. CDR3 sequence reads: CASSHGGATSYEQYF. CDR3 coding DNA: TGTGCCAGCAGCCACGGGGGTGCCACTTCTTACGAGCAGTACTTC.

The chain is built from TRBV6-5 and TRBJ1-5, with no clear D. CDR1 and CDR2 from the germline V gene are MNHEY and SVGAGI. The length of the CDR3 is 12 residues. V lost 4 bases and J lost 4, with 5 bases in between. The CDR3 DNA follows: TGTGCCAGCAGTTCCTTTAATCAGCCCCAGCATTTT. Protein product: CASSSFNQPQHF.

The chain carries TRBV4-1 and TRBJ2-3, with D uncertain. Germline CDR1 reads MGHRA; CDR2 reads YSYEKL. There are 14 residues in the CDR3. V shed 1 base and J shed 4 bases, with 9 bases lying between them. CDR3 protein: CASSQGPRADTQYF. DNA of the CDR3: TGCGCCAGCAGCCAAGGCCCCCGGGCAGATACGCAGTATTTT.

The chain links TRBV5-1 to TRBJ2-5, with no clear D. V lost 4 bases, J lost 4 bases, and 11 bases lay in between. This CDR3 spans 13 amino acids. Looked up from germline, CDR1 is SGHRS and CDR2 is YFSETQ. The CDR3, as DNA: TGCGCCAGCAGCCTGAGGATGGGAGAGACCCAGTACTTC. Translated: CASSLRMGETQYF.

The genes are TRBV2 and TRBJ2-7; 8 nucleotides line up with TRBD1. The CDR3 consists of 14 residues. Looked up from germline, CDR1 is SNHLY and CDR2 is FYNNEI. V was clipped by 6 bases and J by 0 bases; unmatched bases: 4. The CDR3: CASRWGQASYEQYV. The CDR3 coding sequence is TGTGCCAGCAGGTGGGGACAGGCCTCCTACGAGCAGTACGTC.

The V and J genes are TRBV12-3 or TRBV12-4 and TRBJ2-7, with TRBD1 matching over 10 bases. V was pared by 10 bases and J by 6 bases, with 3 bases of the junction left unmatched. This CDR3 has 11 residues. The DNA for the CDR3 is TGTGCCACAAGGACAGGGGGCGAGCAGTACTTC. It yields the protein CATRTGGEQYF.

The V gene is TRBV6-6, the J gene TRBJ2-2; 7 bases fit TRBD2. The V gene's germline CDR1 is MNHNY and CDR2 SVGAGI (reference sequence). The length of the CDR3 is 16 residues. V lost 2 bases, J lost 1 base, and 4 bases stayed unmatched. The CDR3 DNA is TGTGCCAGCAGTTACGCTGGGGGGGGGAACACCGGGGAGCTGTTTTTT. Its translation is CASSYAGGGNTGELFF.

The chain is built from TRBV23-1 and TRBJ1-3; D is undetermined. TRBV23-1 is treated as an ORF (open reading frame) with a function not yet certain. The CDR3 is 15 residues long. Trimming pared 3 bases from V and 0 bases from J, leaving 9 bases between. In DNA form, the CDR3 reads TGCGCCAGCAGTCATTCGATCAGCTCTGGAAACACCATATATTTT. Translated, it gives CASSHSISSGNTIYF.

This clone appeared a few times. The chain recombines TRBV5-1 with TRBJ2-7; no clear D gene. Germline V gives CDR1 SGHRS, CDR2 YFSETQ. Deletions cut 0 bases from V and 2 bases from J, with 12 bases between. The CDR3 is made up of 15 amino acids. Here the CDR3 reads CASSLARHRTYEQYF. DNA of the CDR3: TGCGCCAGCAGCTTGGCCAGACACAGAACCTACGAGCAGTACTTC.

V usage is TRBV28 and J usage is TRBJ2-3, with TRBD2 as a possible D gene (7 bases). This CDR3 region has 13 residues. The germline V and J ends were trimmed by 8 bases and 5 bases, with 14 bases remaining between them. The germline gives CDR1 MDHEN, CDR2 SYDVKM. The CDR3 DNA follows: TGTGCCAGCGGAGGGGGGGGACTAGATACGCAGTATTTT. Protein sequence: CASGGGGLDTQYF.

The chain is built from TRBV5-1 and TRBJ2-5; 10 bases fit TRBD2. Germline loops: CDR1 SGHRS, CDR2 YFSETQ. The V and J ends lost 4 bases and 2 bases, in that order; junction bases with no gene match: 14. The CDR3 covers 18 residues. For the CDR3, the DNA is TGCGCCAGCAGCACGAAGAACGCAGGACTAGCGGCTCAAGAGACCCAGTACTTC. Its protein product is CASSTKNAGLAAQETQYF. The complete variable domain, with remaining parts taken from reference TRBV5-1 and TRBJ2-5, reads KAGVTQTPRYLIKTRGQQVTLSCSPISGHRSVSWYQQTPGQGLQFLFEYFSETQRNKGNFPGRFSGRQFSNSRSEMNVSTLELGDSALYLCASSTKNAGLAAQETQYFGPGTRLLVL.

The chain combines TRBV6-5 with TRBJ1-5; tentatively, D is TRBD1 (6 bases). The CDR3 is 15 amino acids. Trimming pared 6 bases from V and 6 bases from J, leaving 18 bases between. CDR1 MNHEY and CDR2 SVGAGI come from the germline V gene. The DNA for the CDR3 is TGTGCCAGCAGCTCCGAAGGGGGTTGGACTCAGCCCCAGCATTTT. Encoded protein: CASSSEGGWTQPQHF.

This chain joins TRBV27 and TRBJ2-4, with 7 bases identical to TRBD1. The length of the CDR3 is 13 residues. With 6 bases clipped from V and 5 bases from J, the junction kept 4 bases outside the gene matches. The germline CDR1 and CDR2 sequences are MNHEY and SMNVEV (reference sequence). CDR3 nucleotide sequence: TGTGCCAGCAGACTCGGACAGGAAAACATTCAGTACTTC. Protein sequence: CASRLGQENIQYF.

The gene calls are TRBV4-1 and TRBJ1-6, with D unclear. V lost 4 bases, J lost 5 bases, and 9 bases lay in between. Germline lookup yields CDR1 MGHRA and CDR2 YSYEKL. CDR3 length: 14 amino acids. This CDR3 reads CASSRGADNSPLHF. In DNA form, the CDR3 reads TGCGCCAGCAGCCGAGGCGCGGATAATTCACCCCTCCACTTT.

In nucleotides, the CDR3 is TGCGCCAGCAGCCCGTTGGGGGGGGCGGACACCGGGGAGCTGTTTTTT. This codes for CASSPLGGADTGELFF. The chain joins TRBV5-1 to TRBJ2-2; tentative D call: TRBD2 (7 bases). Germline values: CDR1 SGHRS, CDR2 YFSETQ. V was trimmed by 4 bases and J by 3 bases, leaving 16 bases between them. The CDR3 is 16 amino acids.

This rearrangement joins TRBV3-1 (or the pseudogene TRBV3-2) to TRBJ1-2; possible D gene TRBD1, 6 bases. The CDR3 spans 16 residues. Trimming took off 2 bases at V and 8 bases at J, with 21 bases between the two ends. CDR1 is LGHDT, CDR2 YNNKEL, per germline (reference sequence). CDR3 sequence: CASSQTETYRVRGYTF. The CDR3 region has the DNA TGTGCCAGCAGCCAAACCGAAACTTACAGGGTAAGAGGCTACACCTTC.

The rearrangement uses TRBV7-9 and TRBJ1-6; 8 bases map to TRBD1. The CDR3 spans 17 residues. Trimming took 5 bases from V and 4 from J; bases not matched to a gene: 10. From germline, CDR1 is SEHNR and CDR2 FQNEAQ (reference sequence). CDR3 coding DNA: TGTGCCAGCAGCCCTCGGTCAGGGGGCGCGTATAATTCACCCCTCCACTTT. This translates into CASSPRSGGAYNSPLHF.

The rearrangement joins TRBV10-3 to TRBJ2-3; 10 bases fit TRBD2. CDR3 size: 18 residues. The ends lost 0 bases at V and 3 bases at J; junction bases unmatched: 9. Germline V gene lookup returns CDR1 ENHRY and CDR2 SYGVKD. The chain's CDR3 is CAISESGSGGAETDTQYF. CDR3 DNA sequence: TGTGCCATCAGTGAGTCTGGAAGCGGGGGGGCGGAGACAGATACGCAGTATTTT.

This sequence joins TRBV30 and TRBJ1-2; 9 bases line up with TRBD1. CDR1 is GTSNPN, CDR2 SVGIG, per germline (reference sequence). This CDR3 comprises 14 residues. Trimming removed 5 bases from V and 4 bases from J; junction bases left unmatched: 8. The DNA for the CDR3 is TGTGCCTGGCACTCGGGACAGGGAGTCTATGGCTACACCTTC. Encoded protein: CAWHSGQGVYGYTF.

The gene calls are TRBV27 and TRBJ1-5; D is unresolved. Germline V CDR1 and CDR2: MNHEY, SMNVEV (reference sequence). The ends were cut back, 2 bases at V and 4 bases at J, with 12 bases in the middle. CDR3 length: 15 residues. The CDR3 sequence: CASSLKQPNNQPQHF. As DNA, the CDR3 is TGTGCCAGCAGTTTAAAACAGCCTAATAATCAGCCCCAGCATTTT.

This rearrangement joins TRBV19 to TRBJ2-1; TRBD1 aligns across 11 bases. Per the germline V gene, CDR1 is LNHDA and CDR2 is SQIVND (reference sequence). J lost 7 bases, V lost 6 bases, and 8 bases had no gene match. This CDR3 is built from 15 residues. CDR3 region: CASREPGQGGNEQFF. The CDR3 DNA is TGTGCCAGTAGAGAGCCGGGACAGGGGGGAAATGAGCAGTTCTTC.

The chain combines TRBV6-6 with TRBJ1-3; 8 bases agree with TRBD1. This CDR3 contains 16 residues. V shed 4 bases, J shed 0 bases, and the junction held 5 bases outside the gene matches. Germline CDR1 is MNHNY and CDR2 is SVGAGI (reference sequence). The CDR3 protein is CASSLQGELSGNTIYF. The CDR3 DNA is TGTGCCAGCAGTTTACAGGGGGAACTCTCTGGAAACACCATATATTTT.

The V and J genes are TRBV30 and TRBJ1-2; TRBD1 matches at 9 bases. After removal of 2 bases from V and 2 bases from J, the junction contained 6 bases not matched to a gene. Germline-derived CDR1 and CDR2 are GTSNPN and SVGIG (reference sequence). This CDR3 has 15 amino acids. In DNA form, the CDR3 reads TGTGCCTGGAGTAGTACAGGGGGCTGGAACTATGGCTACACCTTC. Its translation: CAWSSTGGWNYGYTF.

V gene TRBV11-3 combines with J gene TRBJ1-6, with D possibly TRBD1 on 6 matching bases. From germline, CDR1 is SGHNT and CDR2 YENEEA. V gave up 4 bases and J gave up 13 bases, with 14 bases separating them. The CDR3 is 13 residues long. This chain's CDR3 is CASSSGWGGPLHF. CDR3 in DNA: TGTGCCAGCAGCTCCGGGTGGGGGGGCCCCCTCCACTTT.

The J gene is TRBJ1-2, the V gene TRBV6-5; TRBD1 agrees at 9 bases. Trimming cost V 6 bases and J 10 bases; bases outside gene matches: 6. CDR1 and CDR2 from the germline V gene are MNHEY and SVGAGI. The CDR3 contains 12 residues. This CDR3 is CASRGDRAVYTF. DNA of the CDR3: TGTGCCAGCAGGGGGGACAGGGCCGTCTACACCTTC.

As regards this clone: Other nucleotide sequences in the sample specify the same CDR3. Here the CDR3 DNA reads TGTGCCATCCAAAGCGGGGGGAACACAGATACGCAGTATTTT. Protein sequence: CAIQSGGNTDTQYF. The chain couples TRBV10-3 to TRBJ2-3, with 9 positions matching TRBD2. This CDR3 spans 14 amino acids. V gave up 8 bases and J gave up 2 bases; unmatched junction bases: 5. Germline loops: CDR1 ENHRY, CDR2 SYGVKD.

J is TRBJ1-2 and V is TRBV5-6; possibly TRBD1 for D (5 bases). This CDR3 comprises 15 residues. Trimming took 5 bases from V and 2 from J, leaving 16 bases between them. Looked up from germline, CDR1 is SGHDT and CDR2 is YYEEEE. The CDR3 spells CASRLSGGTNYGYTF. The CDR3 bases are TGTGCCAGCAGATTATCGGGGGGGACGAACTATGGCTACACCTTC.

The chain uses TRBV10-3 and TRBJ1-2; D is uncertain. The germline V and J ends were trimmed by 2 bases and 8 bases, with 9 bases remaining between them. The length of the CDR3 is 12 residues. The germline gives CDR1 ENHRY, CDR2 SYGVKD. The CDR3 protein is CAISESAGGYTF. CDR3 coding DNA: TGTGCCATCAGTGAGAGCGCCGGGGGCTACACCTTC.

About this clone: A much larger clone lies one base from this, so it may be a read error. The chain is built from TRBV9 and TRBJ1-1, with D maybe TRBD1 (5 bases). This CDR3 is 15 amino acids long. V lost 4 bases and J lost 0, with 13 bases in between. CDR1 is SGDLS, CDR2 YYNGEE, per germline. CDR3 region: CASSLGGALNTEAFF. The CDR3 nucleotides read TGTGCCAGCAGCCTTGGAGGGGCCCTGAACACTGAAGCTTTCTTT.

V is TRBV13 and J is TRBJ1-5; 9 bases fit TRBD1. Germline assignment: CDR1 PRHDT and CDR2 FYEKMQ (reference sequence). This CDR3 region has 17 residues. The J segment lost 4 bases and the V segment lost 3 bases, leaving 10 bases of the junction unmatched. The CDR3 protein is CASSFGTGSGSNQPQHF. The DNA of the CDR3 is TGTGCCAGCAGCTTTGGGACAGGGTCAGGTAGTAATCAGCCCCAGCATTTT.

As concerns this clone: The same CDR3 also results from other DNA sequences found in this sample. The J gene is TRBJ1-5, the V gene TRBV6-5; 10 bases agree with TRBD1. This CDR3 is 14 amino acids long. With 7 bases clipped from V and 4 bases from J, the junction kept 4 bases outside the gene matches. From germline, CDR1 is MNHEY and CDR2 SVGAGI. The CDR3 region is CASNRQGANQPQHF. The DNA for the CDR3 is TGTGCCAGCAACCGACAGGGGGCAAATCAGCCCCAGCATTTT.

CDR3 residues: CASSSDRVSYEQYF. CDR3 in DNA: TGCGCCAGCAGCTCGGACAGGGTCTCCTACGAGCAGTACTTC. V usage is TRBV5-1 and J usage is TRBJ2-7, with 8 bases fitting TRBD1. The CDR3 runs 14 residues. CDR1 is SGHRS and CDR2 is YFSETQ in the germline V gene. Trimming took 3 bases from V and 0 from J; bases not matched to a gene: 2.